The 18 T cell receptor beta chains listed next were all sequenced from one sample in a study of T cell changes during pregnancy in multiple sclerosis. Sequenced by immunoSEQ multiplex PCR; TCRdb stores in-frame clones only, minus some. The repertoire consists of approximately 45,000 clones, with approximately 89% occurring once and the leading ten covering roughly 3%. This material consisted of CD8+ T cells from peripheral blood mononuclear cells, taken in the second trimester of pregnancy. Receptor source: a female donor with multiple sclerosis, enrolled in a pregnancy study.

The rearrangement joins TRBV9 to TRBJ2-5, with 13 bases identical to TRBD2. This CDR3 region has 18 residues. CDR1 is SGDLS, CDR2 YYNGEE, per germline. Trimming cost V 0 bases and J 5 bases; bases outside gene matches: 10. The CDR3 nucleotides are TGTGCCAGCAGCGTAGAAGGACTAGCGGGGGAAGGAAGTGAGACCCAGTACTTC. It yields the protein CASSVEGLAGEGSETQYF.

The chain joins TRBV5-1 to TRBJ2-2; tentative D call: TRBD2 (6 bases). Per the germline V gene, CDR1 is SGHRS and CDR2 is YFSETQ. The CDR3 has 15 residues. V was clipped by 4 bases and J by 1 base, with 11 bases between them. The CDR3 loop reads CASSGGTENTGELFF. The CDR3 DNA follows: TGCGCCAGCAGCGGAGGGACGGAGAACACCGGGGAGCTGTTTTTT.

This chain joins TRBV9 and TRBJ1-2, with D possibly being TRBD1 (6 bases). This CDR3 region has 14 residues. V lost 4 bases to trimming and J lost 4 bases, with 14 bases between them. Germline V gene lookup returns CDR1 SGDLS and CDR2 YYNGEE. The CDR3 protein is CASSSVQGTYGYTF. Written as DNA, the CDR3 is TGTGCCAGCAGCTCCGTACAGGGAACCTATGGCTACACCTTC.

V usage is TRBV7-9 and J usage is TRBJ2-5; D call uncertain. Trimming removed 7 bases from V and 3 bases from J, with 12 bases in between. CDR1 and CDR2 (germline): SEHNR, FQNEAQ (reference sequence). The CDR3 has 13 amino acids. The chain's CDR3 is CASTAPAEETQYF. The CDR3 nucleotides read TGTGCCAGCACCGCCCCCGCGGAAGAGACCCAGTACTTC.

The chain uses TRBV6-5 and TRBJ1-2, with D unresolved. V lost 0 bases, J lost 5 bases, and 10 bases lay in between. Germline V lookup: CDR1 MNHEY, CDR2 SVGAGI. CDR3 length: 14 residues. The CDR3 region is CASSYSAADYGYTF. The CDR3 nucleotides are TGTGCCAGCAGTTACTCGGCGGCAGATTATGGCTACACCTTC.

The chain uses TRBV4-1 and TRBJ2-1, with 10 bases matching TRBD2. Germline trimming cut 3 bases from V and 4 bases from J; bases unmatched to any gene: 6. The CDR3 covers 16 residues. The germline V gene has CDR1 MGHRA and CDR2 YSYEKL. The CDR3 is CASSQQLAGIYNEQFF. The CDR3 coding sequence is TGCGCCAGCAGCCAGCAACTAGCGGGGATATACAATGAGCAGTTCTTC.

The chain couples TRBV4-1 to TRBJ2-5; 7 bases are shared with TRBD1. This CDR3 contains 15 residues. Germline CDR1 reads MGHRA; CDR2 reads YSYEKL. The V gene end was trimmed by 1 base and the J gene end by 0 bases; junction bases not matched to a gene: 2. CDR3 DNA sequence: TGCGCCAGCAGCCAAGTAGGGACAGACCAAGAGACCCAGTACTTC. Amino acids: CASSQVGTDQETQYF.

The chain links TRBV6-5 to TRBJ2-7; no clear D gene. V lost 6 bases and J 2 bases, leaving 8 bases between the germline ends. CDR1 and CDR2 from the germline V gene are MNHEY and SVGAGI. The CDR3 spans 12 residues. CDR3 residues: CASSLPPYEQYF. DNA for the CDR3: TGTGCCAGCAGCCTACCCCCCTACGAGCAGTACTTC.

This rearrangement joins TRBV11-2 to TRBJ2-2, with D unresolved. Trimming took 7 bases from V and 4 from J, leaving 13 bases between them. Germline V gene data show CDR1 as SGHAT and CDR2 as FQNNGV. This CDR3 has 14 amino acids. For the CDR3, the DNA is TGTGCCAGCAAGTGGGCTTGGCTCACCGGGGAGCTGTTTTTT. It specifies CASKWAWLTGELFF.

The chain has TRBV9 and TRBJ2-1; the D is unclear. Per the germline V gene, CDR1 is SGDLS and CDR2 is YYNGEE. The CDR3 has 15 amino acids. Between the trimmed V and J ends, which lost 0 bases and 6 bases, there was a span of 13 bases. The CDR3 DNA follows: TGTGCCAGCAGCGTAGGGGCAGCCGACGGCAATGAGCAGTTCTTC. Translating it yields CASSVGAADGNEQFF. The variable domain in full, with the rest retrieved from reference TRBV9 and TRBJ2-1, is DSGVTQTPKHLITATGQRVTLRCSPRSGDLSVYWYQQSLDQGLQFLIQYYNGEERAKGNILERFSAQQFPDLHSELNLSSLELGDSALYFCASSVGAADGNEQFFGPGTRLTVL.

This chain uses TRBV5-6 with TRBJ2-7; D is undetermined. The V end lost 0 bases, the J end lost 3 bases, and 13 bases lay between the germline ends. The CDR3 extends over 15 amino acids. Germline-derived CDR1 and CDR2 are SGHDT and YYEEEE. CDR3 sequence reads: CASSLAVTYNYEQYF. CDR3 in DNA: TGTGCCAGCAGCTTGGCCGTAACCTATAACTACGAGCAGTACTTC.

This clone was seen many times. The DNA for the CDR3 is TGTGCCAGCGGAAATAGCGGGGGGGCCTACGAGCAGTACTTC. Amino acids: CASGNSGGAYEQYF. J is TRBJ2-7 and V is TRBV6-1; TRBD2 matches 11 bases. After removal of 8 bases from V and 2 bases from J, the junction contained 5 bases not matched to a gene. This CDR3 contains 14 residues. From germline, CDR1 is MNHNS and CDR2 SASEGT.

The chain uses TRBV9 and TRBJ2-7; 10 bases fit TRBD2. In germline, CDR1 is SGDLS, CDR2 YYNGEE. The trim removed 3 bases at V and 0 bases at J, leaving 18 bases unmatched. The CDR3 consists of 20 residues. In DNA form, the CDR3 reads TGTGCCAGCAGCGCCGAGGGGCGTCGGGTAGCGGGGGGATACTCCTACGAGCAGTACTTC. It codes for CASSAEGRRVAGGYSYEQYF.

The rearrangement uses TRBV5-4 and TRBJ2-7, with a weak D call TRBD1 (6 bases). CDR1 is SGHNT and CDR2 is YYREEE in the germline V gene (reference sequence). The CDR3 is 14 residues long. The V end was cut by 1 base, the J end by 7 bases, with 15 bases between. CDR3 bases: TGTGCCAGCAGCTTGACTGGGGGCGCGGATGAGCAGTACTTC. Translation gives CASSLTGGADEQYF.

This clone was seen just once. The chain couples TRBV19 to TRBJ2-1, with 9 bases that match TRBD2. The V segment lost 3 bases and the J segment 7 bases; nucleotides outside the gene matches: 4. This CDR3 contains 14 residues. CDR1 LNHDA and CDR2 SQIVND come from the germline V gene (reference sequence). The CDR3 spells CASSISGGNNEQFF. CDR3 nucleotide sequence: TGTGCCAGTAGTATTAGCGGGGGTAATAATGAGCAGTTCTTC.

CDR3 in DNA: TGTGCCAGCAGCGTAGCGACAGGGAGCTCCTACGAGCAGTACTTC. Amino acids: CASSVATGSSYEQYF. This chain joins TRBV9 and TRBJ2-7; 7 bases are shared with TRBD1. The CDR3 length is 15 residues. Per the germline V gene, CDR1 is SGDLS and CDR2 is YYNGEE. The V and J ends lost 0 bases and 0 bases, in that order; junction bases with no gene match: 3.

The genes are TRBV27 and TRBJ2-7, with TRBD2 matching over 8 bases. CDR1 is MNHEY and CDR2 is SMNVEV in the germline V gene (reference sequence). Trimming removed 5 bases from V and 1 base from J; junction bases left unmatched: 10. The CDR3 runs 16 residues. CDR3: CASSPLGLAGSYEQYF. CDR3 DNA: TGTGCCAGCAGTCCCCTTGGGCTAGCGGGTTCCTACGAGCAGTACTTC.

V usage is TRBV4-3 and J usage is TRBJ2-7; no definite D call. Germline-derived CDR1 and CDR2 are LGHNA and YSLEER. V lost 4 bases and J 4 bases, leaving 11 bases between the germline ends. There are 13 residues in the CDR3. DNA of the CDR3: TGCGCCAGCAGCCTTGACCGGAGTTACGAGCAGTACTTC. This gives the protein CASSLDRSYEQYF.